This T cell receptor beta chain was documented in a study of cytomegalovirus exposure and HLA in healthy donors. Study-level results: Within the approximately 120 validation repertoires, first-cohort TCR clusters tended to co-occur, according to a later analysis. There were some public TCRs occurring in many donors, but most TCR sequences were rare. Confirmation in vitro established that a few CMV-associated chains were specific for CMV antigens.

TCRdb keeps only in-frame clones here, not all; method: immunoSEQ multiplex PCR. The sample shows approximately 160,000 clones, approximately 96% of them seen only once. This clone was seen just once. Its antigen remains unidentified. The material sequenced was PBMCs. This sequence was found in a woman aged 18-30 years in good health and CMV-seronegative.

The CDR3 DNA follows: TGTGCCAGCAGCTCACGCCCAACAGGGGACGAGCAGTACTTC. Its translation is CASSSRPTGDEQYF. The chain employs TRBV5-8 and TRBJ2-7; 7 nucleotides line up with TRBD1. Unmatched junction bases numbered 8, after V lost 3 bases and J lost 5 bases. The CDR3 sequence is 14 residues long. The V gene's germline CDR1 is SGHTS and CDR2 YDEGEE.